This T cell receptor beta chain is drawn from a study of T cell responses to AZD1222 COVID-19 vaccine. Findings of the study overall: It was only six AZD1222 recipients who were seropositive at baseline.

Note on this clone: Its antigen remains unidentified.

Libraries were prepared by immunoSEQ multiplex PCR; TCRdb keeps only in-frame clonotypes and omits some of them. The table includes about 130,000 clones, over 80% detected once. This sequence originates from an adult who received the AZD1222 COVID-19 vaccine. The starting material was peripheral blood, obtained 28 days after the second AZD1222 dose.

The CDR3 sequence is CASSLGGVGTDTQYF. In nucleotides, the CDR3 is TGTGCCAGCAGCTTAGGCGGGGTCGGCACAGATACGCAGTATTTT. The rearrangement uses TRBV7-2 and TRBJ2-3; D might be TRBD2 (6 bases). Germline loops: CDR1 SGHTA, CDR2 FQGNSA. The CDR3 is 15 amino acids. V was cut by 1 base and J by 1 base, with 9 bases left in between.